These 6 T cell receptor beta chains came from one sample sequenced in a study of T cell changes during pregnancy in multiple sclerosis. Sequencing used immunoSEQ multiplex PCR; TCRdb keeps in-frame clones, though not all of them. In the table there are around 110,000 clones, around nine tenths of which are singletons. The sample in question was peripheral blood, obtained in the third trimester of pregnancy. Receptors were obtained from a female donor with multiple sclerosis, enrolled in a pregnancy study.

The chain has TRBV28 and TRBJ2-2; the match to TRBD2 covers 14 bases. The germline gives CDR1 MDHEN, CDR2 SYDVKM. This CDR3 comprises 18 residues. Trimming took 5 bases from V and 0 from J; bases not matched to a gene: 5. CDR3 nucleotides: TGTGCCAGCAGTAGCGGGACTAGCGGGGGACCGAACACCGGGGAGCTGTTTTTT. Its protein product is CASSSGTSGGPNTGELFF.

This sequence joins TRBV7-9 and TRBJ1-3; tentatively, D is TRBD1 (6 bases). V lost 1 base to trimming and J lost 3 bases, with 7 bases between them. Per the germline V gene, CDR1 is SEHNR and CDR2 is FQNEAQ (reference sequence). The CDR3 runs 14 residues. The chain's CDR3 is CASSLEGGGNTIYF. In nucleotides, the CDR3 is TGTGCCAGCAGCTTAGAAGGGGGTGGAAACACCATATATTTT.

The chain couples TRBV7-9 to TRBJ2-3, with D possibly TRBD1 on 6 matching bases. Germline V gives CDR1 SEHNR, CDR2 FQNEAQ (reference sequence). This CDR3 has 15 residues. Trimming pared 5 bases from V and 5 bases from J, leaving 17 bases between. The CDR3 DNA reads TGTGCCAGCAGCAAAACGGGACAAGCCGGAGATACGCAGTATTTT. It is translated as CASSKTGQAGDTQYF.

This chain uses TRBV5-6 with TRBJ2-1; 8 bases line up with TRBD2. The ends lost 0 bases at V and 5 bases at J; junction bases unmatched: 4. Germline V gene lookup returns CDR1 SGHDT and CDR2 YYEEEE. The CDR3 spans 15 residues. CDR3 sequence: CASSLGTSRNNEQFF. The CDR3 coding sequence is TGTGCCAGCAGCTTGGGGACTAGCCGAAACAATGAGCAGTTCTTC.

The chain recombines TRBV30 with TRBJ2-7; the D gene is possibly TRBD1 (6 bases). The germline CDR1 and CDR2 sequences are GTSNPN and SVGIG (reference sequence). V lost 5 bases and J 4 bases, leaving 18 bases between the germline ends. The CDR3 has 14 residues. The CDR3 loop reads CAWGGRVGAYEQYF. In DNA, the CDR3 is TGTGCCTGGGGGGGCAGGGTGGGAGCATACGAGCAGTACTTC.

CDR3 residues: CASRMGVSQYF. The CDR3 DNA follows: TGTGCCAGCAGGATGGGAGTCTCGCAGTATTTT. The gene calls are TRBV6-5 and TRBJ2-3; TRBD2 might be the D (5 bases). The CDR3 spans 11 residues. From germline, CDR1 is MNHEY and CDR2 SVGAGI. V was clipped by 6 bases and J by 10 bases, with 11 bases between them.